This T cell receptor beta chain was captured in a study of control samples from healthy donors and cancer patients. Profiling relied on immunoSEQ multiplex PCR, and the TCRdb table lists in-frame clones only, not all of them. The sample yields over 150,000 clones, approximately 90% seen once. This clone has only a few counts. This CDR3 contains 17 residues. The germline CDR1 and CDR2 sequences are MDHEN and SYDVKM. V lost 9 bases, J lost 5 bases, and 22 bases stayed unmatched. The chain is built from TRBV28 and TRBJ2-7, with 7 bases identical to TRBD2. The receptor's source is a man aged 30 to 39 in good health. Sequencing was done on a sample of blood. The CDR3 region has the DNA TGTGCCAGTACCATCGGGGGTTGGCGGGAGAACAGAGACGAGCAGTACTTC. It is translated as CASTIGGWRENRDEQYF.